This T cell receptor (beta chain) originates from a study of T cell responses to AZD1222 COVID-19 vaccine. Produced via immunoSEQ multiplex PCR; TCRdb's table is partial and in-frame only. The sample includes about 140,000 clones, roughly 89% seen only once; the top ten take about 5%. Study-wide results and caveats: Clonal diversity was possibly underestimated, and white British individuals and females predominated among donors.

Remarks on this clone: Its specificity is unknown.

Sequences were derived from peripheral blood, sampled on day 0 of AZD1222 vaccination. This receptor was identified in an adult in good health.

The CDR3 coding sequence is TGCGCCAACGCGGCGGAGCAGTACTTC. Its translation is CANAAEQYF. This chain joins TRBV5-1 and TRBJ2-7; D not resolved. CDR3 length: 9 residues. The germline V and J ends were trimmed by 9 bases and 7 bases, with 8 bases remaining between them. Germline loops: CDR1 SGHRS, CDR2 YFSETQ.